Listed here are 7 T cell receptor delta chains from one sample, sequenced in a study of gamma-delta T cells after stem cell transplantation. TCRdb reanalysed the RT-PCR reads via CATT. The table records around 16,000 delta-chain clones, less than 10% of them present only once. Sequenced input: gamma-delta T cells. The receptors derive from a human donor. It is not recorded whose cells these are; they may come from a transplant donor.

In its sample, this clone was seen a few times. The sample holds other DNA sequences that translate to the same CDR3. The CDR3 sequence: CACELVLGDTNSCDNRPMFF. The CDR3 DNA is TGTGCCTGTGAACTAGTCCTGGGGGATACAAACTCCTGTGACAACCGCCCGATGTTTTTC. This chain connects TRDV2 to TRDJ3; 11 bases line up with TRDD3. The germline V gene has CDR1 GEAIGNYY and CDR2 EKD. CDR3 length: 20 residues. V trimming: 4 bases; J trimming: 18 bases; junction bases outside the gene matches: 28.

About this clone itself: The protein held in TCRdb is that of a much larger clone and does not match this DNA's translation at residue 3, likely because of a read error; the protein shown is translated from the DNA. The chain couples TRDV1 to TRDJ1, with 8 positions matching TRDD2. The CDR3 consists of 23 residues. The germline V gene has CDR1 TSWWSYY and CDR2 QGS. Written as DNA, the CDR3 is TGTGCTGTTGGGGAACATCTTCCTACGATCTGGGGTCTCCCCGCCGTGGACACCGATAAACTCATCTTT. Translating gives CAVGEHLPTIWGLPAVDTDKLIF.

Details on this clone: The amino acid sequence in TCRdb belongs to a much larger clone and departs from this DNA's translation at residue 8, likely a sequencing read error; the sequence shown is translated from the DNA. V usage is TRDV2 and J usage is TRDJ1; the D is unclear. The germline V gene has CDR1 GEAIGNYY and CDR2 EKD. This CDR3 is 17 amino acids long. Trimming left V 0 bases short and J 0 bases short, with 16 bases between. CDR3 bases: TGTGCCTGTGACACCCTCGCTGAGGCCACCTACACCGATAAACTCATCTTT. Translation gives CACDTLAEATYTDKLIF.

This clone was counted a few times. The protein that TCRdb holds for this DNA derives from a much larger clone and differs from the translated DNA at residues 5 and 6, which likely indicates a read error; the protein shown here is translated from the DNA. As DNA, the CDR3 is TGTGCCTGTGATCAAATGGGGGATACGGCCGATAAACTCATCTTT. Its translation: CACDQMGDTADKLIF. This chain joins TRDV2 and TRDJ1, with 11 bases matching TRDD3. CDR1 is GEAIGNYY, CDR2 EKD, per germline. The V gene end was trimmed by 4 bases and the J gene end by 3 bases; junction bases not matched to a gene: 6. The CDR3 contains 15 residues.

This clone occurred many times. This DNA's translation and the protein TCRdb lists, from a much larger clone, do not match at residue 4, likely due to a read error; the protein shown is translated from the DNA. The V gene is TRDV2, the J gene TRDJ1; TRDD3 agrees at 9 bases. The CDR3 totals 17 residues. Germline lookup yields CDR1 GEAIGNYY and CDR2 EKD. Trimming at V came to 5 bases and at J to 5 bases, leaving 17 bases not matched to a gene. For the CDR3, the DNA is TGTGCCTGTGGCACTTTGGGCGGACTGGGGGACAAGGATAAACTCATCTTT. This encodes CACGTLGGLGDKDKLIF.

The sample holds a few counts of this clone. TCRdb has a much larger clone's protein, which differs at residue 6 from the translation of this DNA, likely because of a read error; what is shown is the protein translated from the DNA. V usage is TRDV1 and J usage is TRDJ1; TRDD3 matches 11 bases. This CDR3 contains 22 residues. Germline CDR1 is TSWWSYY and CDR2 is QGS. J gave up 2 bases and V 3 bases, and 23 bases lay outside the gene matches. The CDR3 sequence: CALGDSLAMGFGGYVWTDKLIF. CDR3 DNA: TGTGCTCTTGGGGATAGTCTAGCGATGGGTTTTGGGGGATACGTGTGGACCGATAAACTCATCTTT.

Remarks on this clone: With a far larger clone one base away, a read error is the likely cause. The identical CDR3 is also encoded by other nucleotide sequences in the sample. DNA of the CDR3: TGTGCCTGTGACACCGTGGGAAAAAGGTATACCGATAAACTCATCTTT. Amino acids: CACDTVGKRYTDKLIF. The chain links TRDV2 to TRDJ1; D not certain. The V gene's germline CDR1 is GEAIGNYY and CDR2 EKD. Trimming removed 0 bases at V and 2 bases at J, with 15 bases between. CDR3 length: 16 residues.